This entry describes one T cell receptor beta chain. Its binding antigen is unknown. No quality values exist for individual bases; no much larger clone is one base distant. CD8 naive samples were CD45RO-negative cells positively selected for CCR7, giving a CD45RA+CCR7+ population that excluded TemRA cells. The donors were healthy, HIV-negative adults with no recently reported acute infections or vaccinations. Every donor was a Caucasian adult residing in Nashville, Tennessee, USA. Blood was collected by leukapheresis, and PBMCs were isolated by Ficoll-Histopaque density gradient centrifugation and then cryopreserved in liquid nitrogen vapor phase. Analytical flow cytometry was used to check the purity and quantity of each magnetically sorted T cell population. Each sorted fraction had its genomic DNA isolated and then quantified by UV absorbance on a Nanodrop 2000c. The data were obtained in a study of shared clonotypes between healthy human individuals (TCRdb year 2020). Regarding the complete study: Two women and a few men aged 18 to 49 years were included in the cohort. To estimate repertoire size and how much clonotypes are shared between individuals, the study performed deep sequencing of blood TCR repertoires from about five healthy adults. For each donor, CD4 naive and CD4 memory were each run on three plates, CD8 naive on two plates, and CD8 memory on one plate. Different laboratories and diverse techniques were used to prepare libraries and sequence TCR repertoires, to increase sequencing depth and limit assay-specific biases. Leukapheresis yielded between about 0.94 and 8.9 billion PBMCs per donor.

Measured from the cysteine to the phenylalanine, the CDR3 is 13 residues long. Solely the CDR3 DNA is kept, with 39 bases framed from the first base. CDR1 and CDR2, per the germline V gene, are ENHRY and SYGVKD. The germline ends are 15 bases apart after V is trimmed by 11 bases and J by 7 bases. Results and caveats for the whole study, not just this receptor: Only blood was sampled, and tissue TCR repertoires likely differ from those in blood. Estimated clonotype richness was generally larger for naive than for memory subsets. Rarefaction of sorted-subset datasets indicated incomplete sequencing despite the large sequencing depth. Compared with non-shared clonotypes, the clonotypes found in all four sorted-subset donors had higher generation probabilities. Pairwise subsampling led to the expectation that sequencing depth would affect the degree of clonotype sharing among donors. Across several donors, roughly 5% of naive CD4, more than 3% of naive CD8, around 2.5% of memory CD4, and approximately 0.4% of memory CD8 clonotypes were shared. Because the study included only a small number of donors, the genetic and exposure-history diversity represented was limited.

Using the deep immunoSEQ assay, multiplex PCR amplified TCR CDR3 regions from genomic DNA. Extracted genomic DNA from each cell subset was spread evenly across all wells of several immunoSEQ 96-well plates, with each plate serving as a replicate. For sorted subsets, about 200 ng genomic DNA, equal to about 30,000 T cell genomes, was loaded into each replicate PCR. Purified libraries were quantified with a Qubit 3.0 fluorometer, sized on a Bioanalyzer 2100, and re-quantified with the KAPA Library Quantification kit. Every immunoSEQ 96-well plate was sequenced on a dedicated single-read 150-cycle Illumina NextSeq 550 flow cell. In the authors' own workflow: Because only junctional sequences without quality scores were contained in the immunoSEQ output, filtering matching that applied to full-length reads could not be performed. Sequences were annotated with PyIR, a Python wrapper for IgBLAST v1.9, using IMGT germline references to assign V/J genes and CDR3. Reads were filtered out if the reads had weak V/J assignments (E-value above 1e-6), no CDR3, stop codons, out-of-frame junctions, or ambiguous translated residues. A V3J clonotype was defined by an identical inferred V gene, J gene, and CDR3 amino acid sequence. The percentage overlap between two repertoires was calculated by dividing the number of shared unique clonotypes by the size of the smaller repertoire. Three approaches were used to assess repertoire richness: RTK rarefaction, the Chao1 estimator, and Recon v2.1 estimates of unobserved clonotypes. Generation probabilities for all TCRbeta clonotypes obtained by the gDNA method from a handful of donors were computed using OLGA. What TCRdb holds here is the immuneACCESS table cut down to in-frame rearrangements. Part of the clones is not present; checked against another copy, under half of the missing clones reflect an unresolved V gene, and the others are unexplained. V, J and clone size were drawn from that table, and D and trimming were deduced from the DNA. The sample has over 2 million clones on record, approximately 95% of them singletons. The top ten hold more than 0.95% of the sample.

This chain is built from TRBV10-3 and TRBJ1-6; TRBD1 could be the D gene, as 5 bases match. The sequence was obtained from a young man in good health. The sequenced sample was naive CD8+ T cells sorted from blood. The cell subset or site label for this specimen denotes: CD45RA+CCR7+. The DNA sequence is given as TGTGCCTCGGAGGACCGGGGGAATTCACCCCTCCACTTT. The encoded protein is CASEDRGNSPLHF.